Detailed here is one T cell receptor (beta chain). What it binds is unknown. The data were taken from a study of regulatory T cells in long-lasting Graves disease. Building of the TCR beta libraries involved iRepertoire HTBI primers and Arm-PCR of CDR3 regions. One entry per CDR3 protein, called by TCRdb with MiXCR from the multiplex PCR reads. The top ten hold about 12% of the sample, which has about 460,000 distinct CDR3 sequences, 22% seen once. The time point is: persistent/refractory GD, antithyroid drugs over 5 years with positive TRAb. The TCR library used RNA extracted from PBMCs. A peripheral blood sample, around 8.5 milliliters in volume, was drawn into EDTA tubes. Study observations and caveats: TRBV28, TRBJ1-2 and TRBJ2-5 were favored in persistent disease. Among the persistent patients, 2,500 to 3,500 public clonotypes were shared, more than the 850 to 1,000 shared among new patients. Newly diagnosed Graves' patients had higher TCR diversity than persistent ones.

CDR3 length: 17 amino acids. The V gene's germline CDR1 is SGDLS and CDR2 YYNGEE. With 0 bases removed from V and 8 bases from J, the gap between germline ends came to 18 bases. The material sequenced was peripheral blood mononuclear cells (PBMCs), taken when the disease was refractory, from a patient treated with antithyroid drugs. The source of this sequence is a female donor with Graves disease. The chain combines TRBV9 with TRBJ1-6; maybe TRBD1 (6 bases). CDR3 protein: CASSVDDGRGGYSPLHF. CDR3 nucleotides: TGTGCCAGCAGCGTAGATGATGGCAGGGGAGGATATTCACCCCTCCACTTT. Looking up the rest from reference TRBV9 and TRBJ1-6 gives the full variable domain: DSGVTQTPKHLITATGQRVTLRCSPRSGDLSVYWYQQSLDQGLQFLIQYYNGEERAKGNILERFSAQQFPDLHSELNLSSLELGDSALYFCASSVDDGRGGYSPLHFGNGTRLTVT.